The rows below give T cell receptor beta chains drawn from one sample of a study of CD4 T cells in relation to SARS-CoV-2 and coronaviruses. For these receptors, no antigen is known. The method was immunoSEQ multiplex PCR; TCRdb's version includes in-frame clones alone and lacks a portion of them. The table has some 15,000 clones, approximately 80% seen once. The sequencing input was CD4+ T cells from PBMCs, cultured in vitro. The receptors here all came from a human donor in good health. Each CDR3 is given with its conserved first and last residue. A D gene is named only where the DNA matches it firmly. Expanded clones get a size class; other rows say once, few or many, or leave the size out.

d_call: TRBD1; j_call: TRBJ2-5; v_call: TRBV28; clone_size: -; cdr3_nt: TGTGCCAGCAGTCAAACAGGGGCAGAGACCCAGTACTTC; cdr3_aa: CASSQTGAETQYF
d_call: TRBD2; j_call: TRBJ2-1; v_call: TRBV6-4; clone_size: -; cdr3_nt: TGTGCCAGCAGTGAGACTAGCGGGAGAGGTGACAATGAGCAGTTCTTC; cdr3_aa: CASSETSGRGDNEQFF
d_call: TRBD1; j_call: TRBJ2-7; v_call: TRBV7-2; clone_size: -; cdr3_nt: TGTGCCAGCAGCTCCTACAGGGGTAGTGGAGAGCAGTACTTC; cdr3_aa: CASSSYRGSGEQYF
d_call: -; j_call: TRBJ2-5; v_call: TRBV30; clone_size: once; cdr3_nt: TGTGCCTGGAGTGTAATGGCCAACCCGGGGGAGACCCAGTACTTC; cdr3_aa: CAWSVMANPGETQYF
d_call: -; j_call: TRBJ1-2; v_call: TRBV25-1; clone_size: -; cdr3_nt: TGTGTCAGCAGGGGCGGCTACACCTTC; cdr3_aa: CVSRGGYTF
d_call: -; j_call: TRBJ2-3; v_call: TRBV7-2; clone_size: once; cdr3_nt: TGTGCCAGCAGCTTAGGGTTAGACTTCACAGATACGCAGTATTTT; cdr3_aa: CASSLGLDFTDTQYF
d_call: -; j_call: TRBJ1-1; v_call: TRBV25-1; clone_size: -; cdr3_nt: TGTGCCAGCAGTGAAAGTTCGGTTATCACTGAAGCTTTCTTT; cdr3_aa: CASSESSVITEAFF
d_call: -; j_call: TRBJ1-4; v_call: TRBV30; clone_size: -; cdr3_nt: TGTGCCTGGAGTGCCCGGGGGGATGGTGAAAAACTGTTTTTT; cdr3_aa: CAWSARGDGEKLFF
d_call: -; j_call: TRBJ2-1; v_call: TRBV6-1; clone_size: few; cdr3_nt: TGTGCCAGCAGTGAAGAGGGTGCTGACTACAATGAGCAGTTCTTC; cdr3_aa: CASSEEGADYNEQFF
d_call: TRBD1; j_call: TRBJ2-3; v_call: TRBV24-1; clone_size: once; cdr3_nt: TGTGCCACCAGTCGACAGGGGTCAGATACGCAGTATTTT; cdr3_aa: CATSRQGSDTQYF
d_call: -; j_call: TRBJ1-2; v_call: TRBV29-1; clone_size: few; cdr3_nt: TGCAGCGTTAACCGGGACGTTAGACTCTATGGCTACACCTTC; cdr3_aa: CSVNRDVRLYGYTF
d_call: -; j_call: TRBJ1-2; v_call: TRBV14; clone_size: -; cdr3_nt: TGTGCCAGCAGCTCTCTTCGGACGGATGATAGGGGCTACACCTTC; cdr3_aa: CASSSLRTDDRGYTF
d_call: -; j_call: TRBJ2-3; v_call: TRBV5-1; clone_size: -; cdr3_nt: TGCGCCAGCAGCTTGGAATCAGATACGCAGTATTTT; cdr3_aa: CASSLESDTQYF
d_call: -; j_call: TRBJ1-2; v_call: TRBV7-9; clone_size: -; cdr3_nt: TGTGCCAGCAGCCCGGGACACGGGAGTGGGGGCTACACCTTC; cdr3_aa: CASSPGHGSGGYTF
d_call: TRBD2; j_call: TRBJ2-7; v_call: TRBV18; clone_size: -; cdr3_nt: TGTGCCAGCTCAATGGGGTCGGGGACTAGCCGCGAGCAGTACTTC; cdr3_aa: CASSMGSGTSREQYF
d_call: TRBD1; j_call: TRBJ1-2; v_call: TRBV24-1; clone_size: -; cdr3_nt: TGTGCCACCAGTGATTCGGGACAGGGGGTCGGCTACACCTTC; cdr3_aa: CATSDSGQGVGYTF
d_call: TRBD1; j_call: TRBJ2-1; v_call: TRBV5-1; clone_size: -; cdr3_nt: TGCGCCAGCAGCTTGGCCCCGGGACAGGGGATGGATGAGCAGTTCTTC; cdr3_aa: CASSLAPGQGMDEQFF
d_call: TRBD1; j_call: TRBJ1-3; v_call: TRBV18; clone_size: -; cdr3_nt: TGTGCCAGCTCACCAGGACAGGTATCTGGAAACACCATATATTTT; cdr3_aa: CASSPGQVSGNTIYF
d_call: TRBD1; j_call: TRBJ1-1; v_call: TRBV6-5; clone_size: -; cdr3_nt: TGTGCCAGCACAGGGACAGGGGGCGGTTTGGCTTTCTTT; cdr3_aa: CASTGTGGGLAFF
d_call: TRBD1; j_call: TRBJ1-5; v_call: TRBV5-1; clone_size: -; cdr3_nt: TGCGCCAGCAGCTTGGGGGACAGGGGCGGACAGCCCCAGCATTTT; cdr3_aa: CASSLGDRGGQPQHF
d_call: -; j_call: TRBJ2-7; v_call: TRBV3-1/TRBV3-2; clone_size: -; cdr3_nt: TGTGCCAGCAGCCGGGACTCCGCCTACGAGCAGTACTTC; cdr3_aa: CASSRDSAYEQYF
d_call: -; j_call: TRBJ2-5; v_call: TRBV5-1; clone_size: -; cdr3_nt: TGCGCCAGCAGCTCTATCCGGGGGTCAGCCCAAGAGACCCAGTACTTC; cdr3_aa: CASSSIRGSAQETQYF
d_call: TRBD1; j_call: TRBJ1-2; v_call: TRBV5-1; clone_size: -; cdr3_nt: TGCGCCAGCAGCGGGGGACAGGGAGAGGGCTACACCTTC; cdr3_aa: CASSGGQGEGYTF
d_call: -; j_call: TRBJ1-1; v_call: TRBV5-6; clone_size: -; cdr3_nt: TGTGCCAGCAGCTTGGCGAGCTTGAACACTGAAGCTTTCTTT; cdr3_aa: CASSLASLNTEAFF
d_call: -; j_call: TRBJ1-1; v_call: TRBV7-2; clone_size: once; cdr3_nt: TGTGCCAGCAGCTTAGTCCCGATGGGGCAGGGGAGGAGGAACACTGAAGCTTTCTTT; cdr3_aa: CASSLVPMGQGRRNTEAFF
d_call: -; j_call: TRBJ2-5; v_call: TRBV3-1/TRBV3-2; clone_size: -; cdr3_nt: TGTGCCAGCAGCCAAGTATACAGACAAGAGACCCAGTACTTC; cdr3_aa: CASSQVYRQETQYF
d_call: TRBD2; j_call: TRBJ2-1; v_call: TRBV7-3; clone_size: -; cdr3_nt: TGTGCCAGCAGCCTACGGGCGGGAGCGGTATCCTACAATGAGCAGTTCTTC; cdr3_aa: CASSLRAGAVSYNEQFF
d_call: -; j_call: TRBJ1-5; v_call: TRBV3-1/TRBV3-2; clone_size: -; cdr3_nt: TGTGCCAGCAGTATATCGAGCAATCAGCCCCAGCATTTT; cdr3_aa: CASSISSNQPQHF
d_call: -; j_call: TRBJ2-2; v_call: TRBV7-9; clone_size: -; cdr3_nt: TGTGCCAGCAGCTTAACCCCCACCGGGGAGCTGTTTTTT; cdr3_aa: CASSLTPTGELFF
d_call: TRBD1; j_call: TRBJ1-4; v_call: TRBV6-5; clone_size: once; cdr3_nt: TGTGCCAGCACCCCGGGACAGGACCTTAATGAAAAACTGTTTTTT; cdr3_aa: CASTPGQDLNEKLFF
d_call: TRBD2; j_call: TRBJ2-7; v_call: TRBV10-1; clone_size: -; cdr3_nt: TGCGCCAGTAACCATTTCTGGGGACTACAAATAATCGAGCAGTACTTC; cdr3_aa: CASNHFWGLQIIEQYF
d_call: -; j_call: TRBJ1-1; v_call: TRBV15; clone_size: -; cdr3_nt: TGTGCCACCAGCAGGAGGGATATGAACACTGAAGCTTTCTTT; cdr3_aa: CATSRRDMNTEAFF
d_call: -; j_call: TRBJ2-3; v_call: TRBV7-3; clone_size: once; cdr3_nt: TGTGCCAGCAGCTTAAGTTTATCAGATACGCAGTATTTT; cdr3_aa: CASSLSLSDTQYF
d_call: -; j_call: TRBJ1-5; v_call: TRBV28; clone_size: -; cdr3_nt: TGTGCCAGCAGTCCGGGAGGTTGGGATCAGCCCCAGCATTTT; cdr3_aa: CASSPGGWDQPQHF
d_call: -; j_call: TRBJ1-2; v_call: TRBV5-1; clone_size: -; cdr3_nt: TGCGCCAGCAGCTTGGGGCCGGGGGGCCGGAGCTATGGCTACACCTTC; cdr3_aa: CASSLGPGGRSYGYTF
d_call: -; j_call: TRBJ2-1; v_call: TRBV2; clone_size: few; cdr3_nt: TGTGCCAGCAGTGAAGGCAGATTCTCCTACAATGAGCAGTTCTTC; cdr3_aa: CASSEGRFSYNEQFF
d_call: TRBD1; j_call: TRBJ1-3; v_call: TRBV6-1; clone_size: -; cdr3_nt: TGTGCCAGCAGTGAAATGTCGTTTCGGGACAGGTCTGGAGGAAACACCATATATTTT; cdr3_aa: CASSEMSFRDRSGGNTIYF
d_call: -; j_call: TRBJ1-1; v_call: TRBV24-1; clone_size: -; cdr3_nt: TGTGCCACCAGTGACCCAGGGTCTGAAGCTTTCTTT; cdr3_aa: CATSDPGSEAFF
d_call: -; j_call: TRBJ2-2; v_call: TRBV7-9; clone_size: -; cdr3_nt: TGTGCCAGCAGCTTAGGATCCGGGGAGCTGTTTTTT; cdr3_aa: CASSLGSGELFF
d_call: -; j_call: TRBJ2-3; v_call: TRBV24-1; clone_size: -; cdr3_nt: TGTGCCACCAGTGATTTTGAAAGTAGCTCCGCAGATACGCAGTATTTT; cdr3_aa: CATSDFESSSADTQYF